This entry lists 16 T cell receptor beta chains sequenced from one sample in a study of cytomegalovirus exposure and HLA in healthy donors. The primer mix had 60 Vbeta and 13 Jbeta primers. Sequenced by immunoSEQ multiplex PCR; TCRdb stores in-frame clones only, minus some. This table holds approximately 140,000 clones. The sequencing sample was made of PBMCs. These receptors were collected from a man aged 40-49 years in good health and CMV-seronegative.

The gene calls are TRBV15 and TRBJ2-7; possibly TRBD2 for D (5 bases). Germline V gives CDR1 LNHNV, CDR2 YYDKDF (reference sequence). This CDR3 region has 17 residues. The germline V and J ends were trimmed by 0 bases and 0 bases, with 15 bases remaining between them. The DNA for the CDR3 is TGTGCCACCAGCAGAGATCGGGATAGCCTCTACTCCTACGAGCAGTACTTC. It is translated as CATSRDRDSLYSYEQYF.

This chain joins TRBV7-2 and TRBJ2-7; D perhaps matches TRBD1 (6 bases). The CDR3 covers 14 residues. The V end was cut by 5 bases, the J end by 0 bases, with 11 bases between. The V gene's germline CDR1 is SGHTA and CDR2 FQGNSA. In nucleotides, the CDR3 is TGTGCCAGCAGCCCAGGGACACCCTCCTACGAGCAGTACTTC. Its protein is CASSPGTPSYEQYF. The full variable domain, rest sourced from reference TRBV7-2 and TRBJ2-7, is GAGVSQSPSNKVTEKGKDVELRCDPISGHTALYWYRQSLGQGLEFLIYFQGNSAPDKSGLPSDRFSAERTGGSVSTLTIQRTQQEDSAVYLCASSPGTPSYEQYFGPGTRLTVT.

The V gene is TRBV7-9, the J gene TRBJ1-2, with 10 positions matching TRBD1. Per germline, CDR1 SEHNR and CDR2 FQNEAQ (reference sequence). The J segment lost 3 bases and the V segment lost 1 base, leaving 2 bases of the junction unmatched. The CDR3 sequence is 15 residues long. For the CDR3, the DNA is TGTGCCAGCAGCTTAGGACAGGGGGCAGACTATGGCTACACCTTC. Translating it yields CASSLGQGADYGYTF.

V gene TRBV5-1 combines with J gene TRBJ2-5, with D tentatively TRBD1 (6 bases). Trimming removed 4 bases at V and 6 bases at J, with 19 bases between. CDR1 is SGHRS and CDR2 is YFSETQ in the germline V gene. The CDR3 totals 15 residues. The CDR3 reads CASSQGQGGWKTQYF. In DNA, the CDR3 is TGCGCCAGCAGCCAGGGGCAAGGGGGTTGGAAGACCCAGTACTTC.

The V call is TRBV7-3, the J call TRBJ2-3, with 12 positions matching TRBD2. CDR1 and CDR2 (germline): SGHTA, FQGTGA. V lost 5 bases to trimming and J lost 3 bases; unmatched junction nucleotides: 9. The CDR3 spans 17 residues. CDR3 DNA sequence: TGTGCCAGCAGCGCCCCCCGGACTAGCGGGGCTACAGATACGCAGTATTTT. It encodes CASSAPRTSGATDTQYF.

The V gene is TRBV7-3, the J gene TRBJ2-2, with 10 positions matching TRBD1. This CDR3 contains 14 residues. Looked up from germline, CDR1 is SGHTA and CDR2 is FQGTGA. The V and J ends lost 2 bases and 6 bases, in that order; junction bases with no gene match: 0. Here the CDR3 DNA reads TGTGCCAGCAGCTTAGGACAGGGGGCCGGGGAGCTGTTTTTT. Amino acid sequence: CASSLGQGAGELFF.

V and J are TRBV21-1 and TRBJ2-2; the listed D gene, TRBD1, was not tested against the DNA. TRBV21-1 is a known pseudogene. The CDR3 runs 17 residues. DNA for the CDR3: TGTGCCAGCAGCAAGAACTATCGGGCAGGGGAAAACGGGGAGCTGTTTTTT. Translation gives CASSKNYRAGENGELFF.

The V and J genes are TRBV2 and TRBJ2-7; the D gene is possibly TRBD2 (6 bases). Germline CDR1 SNHLY, CDR2 FYNNEI. Trimming cost V 4 bases and J 5 bases, with 9 bases left between them. CDR3 length: 12 residues. The CDR3 DNA follows: TGTGCCAGCAGTGGAGGAGGGGACGAGCAGTACTTC. It encodes CASSGGGDEQYF.

The chain combines TRBV6-5 with TRBJ2-7; 8 positions agree with TRBD1. Germline V gene data show CDR1 as MNHEY and CDR2 as SVGAGI. Trimming removed 6 bases from V and 0 bases from J; junction bases left unmatched: 1. The length of the CDR3 is 13 residues. The CDR3 region has the DNA TGTGCCAGCAGAACAGGGGGCTCCTACGAGCAGTACTTC. It yields the protein CASRTGGSYEQYF.

The chain links TRBV11-2 to TRBJ1-2; D gene unclear. From germline, CDR1 is SGHAT and CDR2 FQNNGV. V was trimmed by 0 bases and J by 4 bases, leaving 3 bases between them. The CDR3 is 12 residues long. Here the CDR3 reads CASSLDRYGYTF. As DNA, the CDR3 is TGTGCCAGCAGCTTAGATCGCTATGGCTACACCTTC.

The chain joins TRBV7-2 to TRBJ1-1, with a weak D call TRBD1 (6 bases). V shed 5 bases and J shed 5 bases, with 15 bases lying between them. The germline CDR1 and CDR2 sequences are SGHTA and FQGNSA. The CDR3 consists of 14 residues. In nucleotides, the CDR3 is TGTGCCAGCAGCAGGGGGGGTACTAGGACTGAAGCTTTCTTT. The encoded protein is CASSRGGTRTEAFF.

The chain couples TRBV6-5 to TRBJ1-1, with D maybe TRBD1 (6 bases). This CDR3 is built from 15 residues. CDR1 and CDR2 from the germline V gene are MNHEY and SVGAGI. V was clipped by 0 bases and J by 6 bases, with 14 bases between them. The CDR3, as DNA: TGTGCCAGCAGTTACTCCCCAGGGGCGAGGGCTGAAGCTTTCTTT. Its translation: CASSYSPGARAEAFF.

J is TRBJ2-3 and V is TRBV5-4, with TRBD2 identical over 7 bases. Germline assignment: CDR1 SGHNT and CDR2 YYREEE (reference sequence). CDR3 length equals 13 residues. Germline trimming cut 0 bases from V and 5 bases from J; bases unmatched to any gene: 0. This CDR3 reads CASSLERGDTQYF. The DNA of the CDR3 is TGTGCCAGCAGCTTGGAGCGGGGAGATACGCAGTATTTT.

The J gene is TRBJ2-7, the V gene TRBV29-1; a weak D match, TRBD2 (5 bases). The V end was cut by 6 bases, the J end by 2 bases, with 14 bases between. The CDR3 contains 13 residues. CDR1 is SQVTM, CDR2 ANQGSEA, per germline. CDR3 sequence (DNA): TGCAGCGTAAAAGCGGACGGGACCTACGAGCAGTACTTC. Encoded protein: CSVKADGTYEQYF.

This chain links TRBV9 with TRBJ1-3; D uncertain. CDR1 and CDR2 (germline): SGDLS, YYNGEE. V lost 4 bases and J 8 bases, leaving 19 bases between the germline ends. The CDR3 loop spans 15 amino acids. CDR3 sequence (DNA): TGTGCCAGCAGCCCAAATGCAGGTCCTGGCTACACCATATATTTT. It translates to CASSPNAGPGYTIYF.

This chain connects TRBV7-3 to TRBJ2-7; tentative D call: TRBD2 (6 bases). Germline values: CDR1 SGHTA, CDR2 FQGTGA. V dropped 4 bases and J dropped 2 bases, with 15 bases sitting between them. CDR3 length: 15 amino acids. The CDR3 sequence: CASSSRGGLTYEQYF. The CDR3 bases are TGTGCCAGCAGCTCTCGTGGAGGGCTGACCTACGAGCAGTACTTC. The full variable domain, rest sourced from reference TRBV7-3 and TRBJ2-7, is GAGVSQTPSNKVTEKGKYVELRCDPISGHTALYWYRQSLGQGPEFLIYFQGTGAADDSGLPNDRFFAVRPEGSVSTLKIQRTERGDSAVYLCASSSRGGLTYEQYFGPGTRLTVT.